This T cell receptor (beta chain) is from a study of OX40 agonist ivuxolimab in advanced cancers. About the study as a whole: Ivuxolimab was an agonistic, fully human IgG2 monoclonal antibody directed against OX40 (CD134), a costimulatory receptor. Intravenous ivuxolimab was administered to patients every 2 weeks at six dose levels: 0.01, 0.1, 0.3, 1.5, 3 and 10 mg/kg. Among the approximately 50 dose-escalation patients, some 19 had hepatocellular carcinoma, roughly 15 melanoma, 9 renal cell carcinoma and 9 head and neck cancer. A male proportion of 82.7% and a mean age of 60 years, ranging from about 23 to 79, were recorded for the dose-escalation cohort. Prior anti-PD-1, anti-PD-L1 or anti-CTLA-4 therapy was permitted, and checkpoint inhibitors had been received by under 50% of dose-escalation patients. Partial responses occurred in three dose-escalation patients, of whom one had hepatocellular carcinoma and two had cutaneous melanoma. Peripheral TCRbeta sequencing was intended to test whether TCR sequence diversity was altered and clonal T-cell expansion was caused by ivuxolimab. The paper reports the monotherapy dose-escalation portion (N = 52 patients) of the phase I ivuxolimab trial.

Study-level results and caveats: At doses of 0.1 to 3.0 mg/kg, clonal expansion of both CD4+ and CD8+ T cells in blood was seen between baseline and week 6. Low levels of normalized T-cell clonal expansion were also seen in some nonresponding patients. In the 0.1-3.0 mg/kg groups, partial responders were among the patients with the lowest normalized peripheral clonal expansion, particularly in CD8+ T cells. After ivuxolimab, expanded clones were on average more numerous among CD8+ T cells than among CD4+ T cells. Antigen specificity was not determined for the clonally expanded peripheral T cells.

For sequencing of the TCRbeta CDR3 region, genomic DNA was extracted from the sorted cells. TCRbeta CDR3 regions were sequenced using the immunoSEQ Assay. What TCRdb holds here is the immuneACCESS table cut down to in-frame rearrangements. Part of the clones is not present; checked against another copy, under half of the missing clones reflect an unresolved V gene, and the others are unexplained. In this sample the table shows tens of thousands of clones, around 85% of which occur a single time. Of the sample, about 4% falls within the top ten clones. Looking up the germline V gene (reference sequence) yields CDR1 SEHNR and CDR2 FQNEAQ. The CDR3 holds 14 amino acids from the cysteine to the phenylalanine. The entry retains the CDR3 DNA only, 42 bases that are in frame from base 1. Trimming removed 5 bases from V and 4 bases from J; the gene matches leave 3 bases unexplained. Patients with a history of autoimmune disease or receiving systemic immunosuppression were excluded from the trial. Peripheral blood for TCR sequencing was collected from all dose cohorts at baseline, on cycle 4 day 1, and on cycle 7 day 1. The samples were drawn from a first-in-human, open-label, multicenter phase I dose-escalation trial of ivuxolimab. Adults with locally advanced or metastatic melanoma, renal cell, hepatocellular, or head and neck squamous cell carcinoma were enrolled in the trial. Before TCR sequencing, CD4+ and CD8+ T cells were separately sorted from peripheral blood.

Concerning this clone itself: This clone's antigen is unknown. Within one base of it there is no much larger clone, and no base qualities were kept.

Sequenced here: CD4+ or CD8+ T cells sorted from blood, sampled in a trial of the OX40 agonist ivuxolimab. The chain was built from TRBV7-9 and TRBJ2-3, and 10 bases in between align with TRBD1. This TCR derives from an adult with an advanced solid tumor such as melanoma, head and neck, liver or kidney cancer. The DNA sequence is as follows: TGTGCCAGCAGCCCCGGGACAGGGGCAGATACGCAGTATTTT. The translation is CASSPGTGADTQYF.